The rows below give T cell receptor beta chains drawn from one sample of a study of T-cell memory formation after mild COVID-19. Each CDR3 protein is one row after TCRdb ran MiXCR on the 5' RACE reads. The sample lists about 290,000 distinct CDR3 sequences; 15% were seen once. Sequenced material: PBMCs or a T cell subset sorted from them (not recorded which). The receptor source for this set is a young man who had mild COVID-19 (a few samples of this study predate the infection). Cell type and time point are not known. Each CDR3 is given with its conserved first and last residue. Each record gives: J gene, D gene, V gene, clone size, CDR3 protein, CDR3 DNA. A D gene is named only where the DNA matches it firmly. The size entry is marked missing in some rows and otherwise reads once, few, many or a size class.

TRBJ1-2	NA	TRBV10-3	few	CAISESVGQDGYTF	TGTGCCATCAGTGAGTCGGTAGGGCAGGACGGCTACACCTTC
TRBJ2-7	NA	TRBV7-3	few	CASSLGTENEQYF	TGTGCCAGCAGCTTAGGTACGGAAAACGAGCAGTACTTC
TRBJ1-2	TRBD1	TRBV5-1	few	CASSLGSGGLGYTF	TGCGCCAGCAGCTTGGGATCAGGGGGCCTTGGCTACACCTTC
TRBJ2-1	NA	TRBV4-3	NA	CASSQGRTNEQFF	TGCGCCAGCAGCCAAGGGAGGACCAATGAGCAGTTCTTC
TRBJ1-1	NA	TRBV5-4	NA	CASSPMLGFEAFF	TGTGCCAGCAGCCCGATGCTAGGATTTGAAGCTTTCTTT
TRBJ1-5	NA	TRBV28	few	CASSPVGGRQPQHF	TGTGCCAGCAGCCCGGTGGGGGGTAGACAGCCCCAGCATTTT
TRBJ2-3	TRBD1	TRBV4-3	few	CASSQEWTGTDTQYF	TGCGCCAGCAGCCAAGAATGGACAGGGACAGATACGCAGTATTTT
TRBJ2-2	TRBD1	TRBV27	few	CASSLSSGQVVTGELFF	TGTGCCAGCAGTTTATCCTCGGGACAGGTAGTCACCGGGGAGCTGTTTTTT
TRBJ1-5	TRBD1	TRBV5-1	NA	CASSPLGQGSGNQPQHF	TGCGCCAGCAGCCCCCTAGGACAGGGGTCGGGCAATCAGCCCCAGCATTTT
TRBJ1-1	TRBD1	TRBV20-1	NA	CSAKKQGPRTEAFF	TGCAGTGCTAAGAAACAGGGGCCACGCACTGAAGCTTTCTTT
TRBJ2-3	NA	TRBV11-1	NA	CASSLTITSTDTQYF	TGTGCCAGCAGCCTGACGATCACTAGCACAGATACGCAGTATTTT
TRBJ2-3	TRBD2	TRBV12-3/TRBV12-4	few	CASSLSGRGATDTQYF	TGTGCCAGCAGTTTATCTGGGCGGGGGGCCACAGATACGCAGTATTTT
TRBJ2-5	NA	TRBV5-1	NA	CASSFEFGETQYF	TGCGCCAGCAGCTTTGAGTTTGGGGAGACCCAGTACTTC
TRBJ1-6	NA	TRBV27	few	CASRPPGSSYNSPLHF	TGTGCCAGCAGGCCCCCCGGGAGCTCCTATAATTCACCCCTCCACTTT
TRBJ2-7	NA	TRBV9	many	CASSAGEGVTNEQYF	TGTGCCAGCAGCGCCGGGGAGGGGGTAACGAACGAGCAGTACTTC
TRBJ1-5	NA	TRBV10-3	NA	CAISPGTNSNQPQHF	TGTGCCATCAGCCCCGGGACAAATAGCAATCAGCCCCAGCATTTT
TRBJ2-3	NA	TRBV7-2	NA	CASSRDFYTDTQYF	TGTGCCAGCAGCAGGGACTTTTACACAGATACGCAGTATTTT
TRBJ2-1	TRBD1	TRBV5-1	many	CASSPGTGVDEQFF	TGCGCCAGCAGCCCCGGGACAGGGGTAGATGAGCAGTTCTTC
TRBJ1-1	NA	TRBV7-9	many	CASSLMNTEAFF	TGTGCCAGCAGCTTAATGAACACTGAAGCTTTCTTT
TRBJ2-1	NA	TRBV24-1	NA	CATSPGDGNEQFF	TGTGCCACCAGTCCAGGAGATGGCAATGAGCAGTTCTTC
TRBJ2-1	NA	TRBV7-2	NA	CASSSDRSSYNEQFF	TGTGCCAGCAGCTCGGACCGGAGCTCCTACAATGAGCAGTTCTTC
TRBJ2-1	NA	TRBV10-2	NA	CASSAGYVEQFF	TGCGCCAGCAGTGCTGGTTATGTTGAGCAGTTCTTC